This is a list of T cell receptor beta chains from one sample in a study of T cell responses to AZD1222 COVID-19 vaccine. The table came from immunoSEQ multiplex PCR; TCRdb's copy has only in-frame clones and leaves some out. The data show about 76,000 clones, about three quarters seen once. Sequences were derived from peripheral blood, sampled 28 days after the second dose of the MenACWY control vaccine. Receptors originate from an adult who received the MenACWY meningococcal vaccine as a control. Both conserved end residues are part of each CDR3. A D gene is named only where the DNA matches it firmly. Expanded clones get a size class; other rows say once, few or many, or leave the size out.

TRBV6-6	-	once	TRBJ2-7	TGTGCCAGCAGTCTGAATCGGGACAGCGGGAGCTACGAGCAGTACTTC	CASSLNRDSGSYEQYF
TRBV7-9	-	-	TRBJ1-4	TGTGCCAGCAGCTCAACGACGGGTGATGAAAAACTGTTTTTT	CASSSTTGDEKLFF
TRBV19	TRBD1	-	TRBJ1-6	TGTGCCAGTAGTGTCCTGACAGGGGCTGATTCACCCCTCCACTTT	CASSVLTGADSPLHF
TRBV30	-	-	TRBJ1-5	TGTGCCTGGAGTAGTATAACCGCCAATCAGCCCCAGCATTTT	CAWSSITANQPQHF
TRBV29-1	TRBD1	-	TRBJ2-7	TGCAGCGTTGGGGACAGCTACGAGCAGTACTTC	CSVGDSYEQYF
TRBV4-1	TRBD1	few	TRBJ1-1	TGCGCCAGCAGCCCCCAGGGGGACACTGAAGCTTTCTTT	CASSPQGDTEAFF
TRBV4-3	-	-	TRBJ2-3	TGCGCCAGCAGCCAAGACAGAAGCACAGATACGCAGTATTTT	CASSQDRSTDTQYF
TRBV29-1	-	-	TRBJ1-1	TGCAGCGTCGTGCTTTTGGGATATGAAGCTTTCTTT	CSVVLLGYEAFF
TRBV11-3	TRBD1	-	TRBJ2-2	TGTGCCAGCAGCCCCCGGACAGGGGGGACGCCCGGGGAGCTGTTTTTT	CASSPRTGGTPGELFF
TRBV13	-	once	TRBJ2-5	TGTGCCAGCAGCTTATCAGGGTTCGGGCGAGAGACCCAGTACTTC	CASSLSGFGRETQYF
TRBV29-1	TRBD1	few	TRBJ2-7	TGCAGCGCACGGGACAGCTCCTACGAGCAGTACTTC	CSARDSSYEQYF
TRBV9	-	-	TRBJ1-1	TGTGCCAGCAGCGTAGGGGCGGGGGTCACGAACACTGAAGCTTTCTTT	CASSVGAGVTNTEAFF
TRBV11-3	TRBD2	-	TRBJ2-1	TGTGCCAGCAGCACGGGACTAGCGGGTCCCCACAATGAGCAGTTCTTC	CASSTGLAGPHNEQFF
TRBV6-5	TRBD1	-	TRBJ1-6	TGTGCCAGCAGTTCAGGACAGGCCTATAATTCACCCCTCCACTTT	CASSSGQAYNSPLHF
TRBV7-9	-	-	TRBJ1-3	TGTGCCAGCAGCTTAGTGGTTGGGAGAGACTCTGGAAACACCATATATTTT	CASSLVVGRDSGNTIYF
TRBV28	TRBD2	-	TRBJ2-1	TGTGCCAGCAGTCCTAGCGGGAGTAATGAGCAGTTCTTC	CASSPSGSNEQFF